These 20 T cell receptor beta chains share one sample of origin, sequenced in a study of shared clonotypes between healthy human individuals (dated by TCRdb to the early 2020s). The library came from the immunoSEQ multiplex PCR assay. TCRdb holds this immuneACCESS table with in-frame rearrangements only. Some clones are missing; in checked studies, unresolved V genes explain under half, and the rest has no known cause. The sample table records some 2 million clones; 90% to 95% of these occur just once. 0.1% to 0.15% of the sample lies in the top ten. Specimen: naive CD4+ T cells sorted from blood. The cell subset or site label corresponds to: CD45RA+ positively selected. These receptors originate from a young man in good health.

This clone was counted only a few times. The rearrangement links TRBV4-2 to TRBJ1-1, with D uncertain. CDR1 is LGHNA, CDR2 YNFKEQ, per germline. Trimming removed 4 bases from V and 3 bases from J, with 12 bases in between. The CDR3 extends over 14 amino acids. CDR3 sequence reads: CASSPSHQDTEAFF. In nucleotides, the CDR3 is TGTGCCAGCAGCCCATCGCACCAGGACACTGAAGCTTTCTTT.

The chain links TRBV7-9 to TRBJ1-1, with no clear D. Looked up from germline, CDR1 is SEHNR and CDR2 is FQNEAQ (reference sequence). The V end was cut by 1 base, the J end by 5 bases, with 11 bases between. The CDR3 loop spans 14 amino acids. The CDR3 sequence: CASSLGSPGTEAFF. The CDR3 coding sequence is TGTGCCAGCAGCTTAGGGTCCCCGGGTACTGAAGCTTTCTTT. Drawing the rest from reference TRBV7-9 and TRBJ1-1, the complete variable domain is DTGVSQNPRHKITKRGQNVTFRCDPISEHNRLYWYRQTLGQGPEFLTYFQNEAQLEKSRLLSDRFSAERPKGSFSTLEIQRTEQGDSAMYLCASSLGSPGTEAFFGQGTRLTVV.

The chain joins TRBV11-3 to TRBJ2-2, with 7 bases matching TRBD1. V was clipped by 5 bases and J by 3 bases; unmatched bases: 6. The CDR3 is 15 amino acids. Germline-derived CDR1 and CDR2 are SGHNT and YENEEA. The CDR3 reads CASSPRQGHTGELFF. In DNA, the CDR3 is TGTGCCAGCAGCCCACGACAGGGACACACCGGGGAGCTGTTTTTT.

The chain recombines TRBV7-9 with TRBJ2-1; D is possibly TRBD2 (6 bases). V lost 7 bases to trimming and J lost 3 bases, with 16 bases between them. Per the germline V gene, CDR1 is SEHNR and CDR2 is FQNEAQ (reference sequence). There are 15 residues in the CDR3. DNA of the CDR3: TGTGCCAGCACCAAGGCGGGATCGAACTACAATGAGCAGTTCTTC. Translated, it gives CASTKAGSNYNEQFF.

This clone came up once. Other DNA sequences in the sample encode the same CDR3. The gene calls are TRBV5-1 and TRBJ2-2; weak D call: TRBD1 (6 bases). The CDR3 has 15 residues. Trimming removed 0 bases from V and 5 bases from J, with 11 bases in between. Germline CDR1 is SGHRS and CDR2 is YFSETQ. The CDR3 sequence is CASSLAAGDTGELFF. The CDR3 nucleotides read TGCGCCAGCAGCTTGGCAGCAGGGGATACCGGGGAGCTGTTTTTT.

The V gene is TRBV6-5, the J gene TRBJ2-3; 10 bases align to TRBD2. V shed 5 bases, J shed 2 bases, and the junction held 4 bases outside the gene matches. The CDR3 runs to 15 residues. Looked up from germline, CDR1 is MNHEY and CDR2 is SVGAGI. The CDR3 bases are TGTGCCAGCAGTCCAGGACTAGCGGACACAGATACGCAGTATTTT. Its protein product is CASSPGLADTDTQYF.

Comments on this clone: Other DNA sequences in the sample encode the same CDR3. The V gene is TRBV18, the J gene TRBJ2-5; maybe TRBD2 (5 bases). Trimming left V 3 bases short and J 0 bases short, with 5 bases between. This CDR3 is 13 amino acids long. Germline assignment: CDR1 KGHSH and CDR2 LQKENI. CDR3 loop: CASSPRDQETQYF. In DNA form, the CDR3 reads TGTGCCAGCTCACCGAGGGACCAAGAGACCCAGTACTTC.

V usage is TRBV7-9 and J usage is TRBJ1-1, with TRBD1 as a possible D gene (5 bases). The CDR3 spans 13 residues. Trimming shortened V by 1 base and J by 9 bases, and 12 bases separated the two germline ends. Germline V lookup: CDR1 SEHNR, CDR2 FQNEAQ (reference sequence). CDR3 loop: CASSLDGTAQAFF. The CDR3 DNA sequence: TGTGCCAGCAGCTTAGATGGGACTGCTCAAGCTTTCTTT.

The gene calls are TRBV19 and TRBJ2-5; D is unresolved. V was clipped by 3 bases and J by 2 bases, with 7 bases between them. CDR3 length: 13 residues. The germline V gene has CDR1 LNHDA and CDR2 SQIVND (reference sequence). In nucleotides, the CDR3 is TGTGCCAGTAGTATCCTGGGTCAAGAGACCCAGTACTTC. This translates into CASSILGQETQYF.

The gene calls are TRBV18 and TRBJ2-2; D unclear. Trimming took 2 bases from V and 6 from J, leaving 4 bases between them. Per the germline V gene, CDR1 is KGHSH and CDR2 is LQKENI. The CDR3 is 12 amino acids. The CDR3 sequence is CASSPWAGELFF. CDR3 sequence (DNA): TGTGCCAGCTCACCATGGGCCGGGGAGCTGTTTTTT.

This clone was seen just once. The chain is built from TRBV9 and TRBJ1-2, with D hard to call. Germline V lookup: CDR1 SGDLS, CDR2 YYNGEE. The CDR3 totals 15 residues. The V end lost 1 base, the J end lost 6 bases, and 16 bases lay between the germline ends. The CDR3 spells CASSVQPSITHGYTF. CDR3 coding DNA: TGTGCCAGCAGCGTACAGCCATCTATAACTCATGGCTACACCTTC.

The chain couples TRBV7-9 to TRBJ2-7, with 7 bases fitting TRBD2. This CDR3 contains 12 residues. Germline CDR1 reads SEHNR; CDR2 reads FQNEAQ (reference sequence). With 6 bases clipped from V and 6 bases from J, the junction kept 5 bases outside the gene matches. CDR3 sequence: CASSSRGGEQYF. DNA for the CDR3: TGTGCCAGCAGTTCTCGCGGGGGCGAGCAGTACTTC.

The gene calls are TRBV5-1 and TRBJ2-3; D is uncertain. The V end lost 8 bases, the J end lost 2 bases, and 9 bases lay between the germline ends. The germline gives CDR1 SGHRS, CDR2 YFSETQ. CDR3 length equals 12 residues. The CDR3 loop is CASMRTTDTQYF. The CDR3 coding sequence is TGCGCCAGTATGCGTACCACAGATACGCAGTATTTT. Looking up the rest from reference TRBV5-1 and TRBJ2-3 gives the full variable domain: KAGVTQTPRYLIKTRGQQVTLSCSPISGHRSVSWYQQTPGQGLQFLFEYFSETQRNKGNFPGRFSGRQFSNSRSEMNVSTLELGDSALYLCASMRTTDTQYFGPGTRLTVL.

The chain links TRBV2 to TRBJ2-7, with 9 bases matching TRBD1. The germline V gene encodes CDR1 SNHLY and CDR2 FYNNEI. The CDR3 runs 16 residues. V was clipped by 5 bases and J by 6 bases; unmatched bases: 14. CDR3 loop: CASSLLQPGQGGEQYF. Written as DNA, the CDR3 is TGTGCCAGCAGTCTCTTACAACCGGGACAGGGCGGCGAGCAGTACTTC.

This clone was counted only a few times. This sequence joins TRBV18 and TRBJ1-5; D unclear. The V end lost 2 bases, the J end lost 5 bases, and 7 bases lay between the germline ends. This CDR3 is 13 amino acids long. Germline V lookup: CDR1 KGHSH, CDR2 LQKENI. The DNA of the CDR3 is TGTGCCAGCTCACCAGGCTTGTATCAGCCCCAGCATTTT. Its translation: CASSPGLYQPQHF.

The chain uses TRBV29-1 and TRBJ1-4; tentatively, D is TRBD1 (5 bases). V lost 6 bases and J 8 bases, leaving 16 bases between the germline ends. Germline V gene sequence: CDR1 SQVTM, CDR2 ANQGSEA. This CDR3 is built from 13 residues. The CDR3 protein is CSVGHRLGEKLFF. The CDR3 bases are TGCAGCGTGGGCCACAGGCTAGGGGAAAAACTGTTTTTT.

This clone has only one observation. V and J are TRBV27 and TRBJ2-7, with TRBD1 matching 10 bases. The CDR3 consists of 15 residues. The trim removed 7 bases at V and 0 bases at J, leaving 6 bases unmatched. CDR1 and CDR2 (germline): MNHEY, SMNVEV (reference sequence). This CDR3 reads CASNSGDRGSYEQYF. The CDR3 coding sequence is TGTGCCAGCAATTCAGGGGACAGGGGCTCCTACGAGCAGTACTTC.

V is TRBV27 and J is TRBJ2-1, with 9 bases that match TRBD2. The CDR3 spans 16 residues. Germline V CDR1 and CDR2: MNHEY, SMNVEV (reference sequence). The ends lost 3 bases at V and 5 bases at J; junction bases unmatched: 8. The CDR3 protein is CASSFTGLAVHNEQFF. The CDR3 nucleotides are TGTGCCAGCAGTTTTACGGGACTAGCTGTCCACAATGAGCAGTTCTTC.

Only one count was recorded for this clone. The V and J genes are TRBV7-2 and TRBJ1-1, with D unresolved. Germline-derived CDR1 and CDR2 are SGHTA and FQGNSA. The CDR3 is made up of 15 amino acids. Trimming removed 7 bases from V and 0 bases from J, with 15 bases in between. The CDR3, as DNA: TGTGCCAGCACCCCGGCGGGCAGGTTGAACACTGAAGCTTTCTTT. Amino acid sequence: CASTPAGRLNTEAFF.

The chain couples TRBV6-5 to TRBJ2-3; the D is unclear. V gave up 0 bases and J gave up 6 bases, with 10 bases separating them. Looked up from germline, CDR1 is MNHEY and CDR2 is SVGAGI. This CDR3 region has 14 residues. This CDR3 reads CASSYSTLQDTQYF. The DNA for the CDR3 is TGTGCCAGCAGTTACTCCACATTACAGGATACGCAGTATTTT.